These 26 T cell receptor beta chains were all obtained from the same sample, sequenced in a study of blood T cell repertoires in COVID-19. Only in-frame clones appear in the TCRdb table, and some are missing; sequencing was by immunoSEQ multiplex PCR. This table holds around 300,000 clones, 88% found once. Sequences were obtained from PBMCs or T cells enriched from blood (not recorded which). The source is a man younger than 45 who had recovered from COVID-19.

CDR3 bases: TGTGCTAGTGGTTTGGCTCCGGGAGGGGGTTCTCGTGGCTACACCTTC. Translating it yields CASGLAPGGGSRGYTF. The rearrangement uses TRBV12-5 and TRBJ1-2; the D gene is possibly TRBD1 (6 bases). The germline gives CDR1 LGHNT, CDR2 FRNRAP. CDR3 length: 16 residues. V shed 1 base and J shed 7 bases, with 19 bases lying between them.

The V gene is TRBV28, the J gene TRBJ1-1, with 7 bases lining up with TRBD1. In germline, CDR1 is MDHEN, CDR2 SYDVKM. The CDR3 extends over 12 amino acids. V shed 6 bases, J shed 4 bases, and the junction held 2 bases outside the gene matches. The CDR3 sequence is CASRTGSTEAFF. The CDR3 coding sequence is TGTGCCAGCAGGACAGGGAGCACTGAAGCTTTCTTT.

The chain links TRBV7-9 to TRBJ1-1; 7 bases are shared with TRBD1. The germline gives CDR1 SEHNR, CDR2 FQNEAQ (reference sequence). Trimming cost V 4 bases and J 3 bases; bases outside gene matches: 2. The CDR3 runs 13 residues. The CDR3 DNA follows: TGTGCCAGCAGCTCACAGGGGCACACTGAAGCTTTCTTT. It yields the protein CASSSQGHTEAFF.

The genes are TRBV28 and TRBJ2-7; D is possibly TRBD1 (6 bases). The CDR3 totals 15 residues. Germline V gene sequence: CDR1 MDHEN, CDR2 SYDVKM. Trimming cost V 7 bases and J 2 bases, with 18 bases left between them. The CDR3 bases are TGTGCCAGCATCCCTAGGCCAGGGGTCCCCTACGAGCAGTACTTC. Its translation: CASIPRPGVPYEQYF.

The chain joins TRBV7-2 to TRBJ1-6; TRBD1 agrees at 9 bases. The CDR3 contains 16 residues. With V trimmed by 5 bases and J by 15 bases, 17 bases remained unmatched. Germline CDR1 is SGHTA and CDR2 is FQGNSA. The CDR3: CASSLQGGQGLSSLHF. DNA of the CDR3: TGTGCCAGCAGCCTCCAGGGGGGACAGGGACTCTCCAGCCTCCACTTT.

The V and J genes are TRBV9 and TRBJ2-2; TRBD1 might be the D (6 bases). Germline assignment: CDR1 SGDLS and CDR2 YYNGEE. The CDR3 spans 14 residues. Trimming removed 9 bases from V and 6 bases from J, with 18 bases in between. Here the CDR3 reads CATRTDLKAGELFF. As DNA, the CDR3 is TGTGCCACCCGGACAGATTTGAAGGCCGGGGAGCTGTTTTTT.

The V gene is TRBV16, the J gene TRBJ2-7; 11 nucleotides match TRBD1. J was trimmed by 2 bases and V by 4 bases; bases with no gene match: 10. This CDR3 comprises 17 residues. From germline, CDR1 is KGHSY and CDR2 FQNENV. CDR3 sequence reads: CASSRPRGGQGAYEQYF. In nucleotides, the CDR3 is TGTGCCAGCAGCCGCCCCCGGGGGGGACAGGGGGCCTACGAGCAGTACTTC. The whole variable domain, remainder taken from reference TRBV16 and TRBJ2-7, is GEEVAQTPKHLVRGEGQKAKLYCAPIKGHSYVFWYQQVLKNEFKFLISFQNENVFDETGMPKERFSAKCLPNSPCSLEIQATKLEDSAVYFCASSRPRGGQGAYEQYFGPGTRLTVT.

Of note for this clone: Since a far larger clone is one base different, this is likely a read error. CDR3 coding DNA: TGTGCCAGCAGCTTAGCCGCCTACGAGCAGTACTTC. Translating it yields CASSLAAYEQYF. The chain recombines TRBV7-9 with TRBJ2-7; D is unresolved. Trimming removed 0 bases from V and 2 bases from J, with 2 bases in between. Germline CDR1 is SEHNR and CDR2 is FQNEAQ (reference sequence). The CDR3 totals 12 residues.

The chain is built from TRBV30 and TRBJ2-7, with D tentatively TRBD1 (6 bases). The CDR3 has 12 amino acids. Germline V lookup: CDR1 GTSNPN, CDR2 SVGIG (reference sequence). V was pared by 4 bases and J by 3 bases, with 10 bases between. The CDR3, as DNA: TGTGCCTGGACTCAGACAGGCTACGAGCAGTACTTC. This gives the protein CAWTQTGYEQYF.

As concerns this clone: The sample contains more than one DNA sequence encoding this CDR3. The chain combines TRBV18 with TRBJ2-7; D unresolved. The CDR3 sequence is 13 residues long. V was trimmed by 3 bases and J by 0 bases, leaving 6 bases between them. Germline V gene lookup returns CDR1 KGHSH and CDR2 LQKENI. This CDR3 reads CASSPDTSYEQYF. DNA of the CDR3: TGTGCCAGCTCACCCGACACCTCCTACGAGCAGTACTTC.

The chain joins TRBV10-2 to TRBJ2-3; TRBD2 aligns across 13 bases. The CDR3 runs 16 residues. Germline V CDR1 and CDR2: WSHSY, SAAADI. Trimming cost V 8 bases and J 3 bases; bases outside gene matches: 8. CDR3 coding DNA: TGCGCCAGCCTCTCTTGGACTAGCGGGGGAACAGATACGCAGTATTTT. Translation: CASLSWTSGGTDTQYF.

The rearrangement links TRBV12-3 or TRBV12-4 to TRBJ2-5, with D perhaps matching TRBD1 (6 bases). The germline V and J ends were trimmed by 8 bases and 1 base, with 11 bases remaining between them. The CDR3 extends over 13 amino acids. The DNA for the CDR3 is TGTGCCAGCCGAGGGACACTCCAAGAGACCCAGTACTTC. As protein: CASRGTLQETQYF.

The V and J genes are TRBV5-4 and TRBJ2-3; 9 nucleotides match TRBD1. Looked up from germline, CDR1 is SGHNT and CDR2 is YYREEE (reference sequence). The length of the CDR3 is 16 residues. V gave up 0 bases and J gave up 2 bases; unmatched junction bases: 4. The CDR3 is CASSLGGQGVTDTQYF. Written as DNA, the CDR3 is TGTGCCAGCAGCTTGGGGGGACAGGGTGTCACAGATACGCAGTATTTT.

This chain links TRBV19 with TRBJ2-3; 9 positions agree with TRBD1. The CDR3 length is 17 residues. Germline-derived CDR1 and CDR2 are LNHDA and SQIVND (reference sequence). The junction had 9 bases not matched to a gene; V was cut back by 5 bases and J by 0 bases. CDR3 DNA: TGTGCCAGTAGTGGACAGGGGCCAACTATAAGCACAGATACGCAGTATTTT. Translation: CASSGQGPTISTDTQYF.

This chain uses TRBV19 with TRBJ2-1; 9 positions agree with TRBD1. Germline-derived CDR1 and CDR2 are LNHDA and SQIVND (reference sequence). V lost 6 bases and J lost 6; bases outside the gene matches: 6. The CDR3 is 14 residues long. CDR3 DNA sequence: TGTGCCAGTAGATTGGGACAGGGAGTCAATGAGCAGTTCTTC. It yields the protein CASRLGQGVNEQFF.

This clone was detected once. The chain's CDR3 is CASSTSTGQPQHF. The CDR3 region has the DNA TGTGCCAGCTCAACCTCTACAGGGCAGCCCCAGCATTTT. This chain joins TRBV18 and TRBJ1-5, with TRBD1 as a possible D gene (6 bases). V lost 5 bases, J lost 7 bases, and 12 bases lay in between. The germline V gene has CDR1 KGHSH and CDR2 LQKENI. The CDR3 runs 13 residues. The full variable domain, in which reference TRBV18 and TRBJ1-5 provide the parts outside the CDR3, is NAGVMQNPRHLVRRRGQEARLRCSPMKGHSHVYWYRQLPEEGLKFMVYLQKENIIDESGMPKERFSAEFPKEGPSILRIQQVVRGDSAAYFCASSTSTGQPQHFGDGTRLSIL.

The chain links TRBV10-3 to TRBJ2-2; D possibly corresponds to TRBD1 (6 bases). The V end lost 5 bases, the J end lost 7 bases, and 11 bases lay between the germline ends. Germline CDR1 reads ENHRY; CDR2 reads SYGVKD. This CDR3 has 13 residues. In DNA, the CDR3 is TGTGCCATCAGTCCCAGGGGTAGCGGGGAGCTGTTTTTT. Translation gives CAISPRGSGELFF.

The genes are TRBV7-9 and TRBJ1-1; 8 nucleotides align to TRBD1. After removal of 4 bases from V and 2 bases from J, the junction contained 6 bases not matched to a gene. This CDR3 region has 15 residues. The germline V gene encodes CDR1 SEHNR and CDR2 FQNEAQ (reference sequence). CDR3 coding DNA: TGTGCCAGCAGCTCCTACAGGGGGGCAAACACTGAAGCTTTCTTT. It encodes CASSSYRGANTEAFF.

This chain joins TRBV3-1 (or the pseudogene TRBV3-2) and TRBJ1-6; D is ambiguous. V shed 0 bases and J shed 7 bases, with 4 bases lying between them. The CDR3 extends over 13 amino acids. CDR1 is LGHDT, CDR2 YNNKEL, per germline (reference sequence). Here the CDR3 reads CASSQEGNSPLHF. In DNA, the CDR3 is TGTGCCAGCAGCCAAGAGGGCAATTCACCCCTCCACTTT.

The chain joins TRBV28 to TRBJ2-7, with a weak D call TRBD2 (5 bases). Germline V gene lookup returns CDR1 MDHEN and CDR2 SYDVKM. The ends were cut back, 1 base at V and 0 bases at J, with 10 bases in the middle. The CDR3 extends over 15 amino acids. The CDR3 nucleotides are TGTGCCAGCAGTTTATTCGGGGAAAGCTCCTACGAGCAGTACTTC. Protein product: CASSLFGESSYEQYF. The whole variable domain, filled in from reference TRBV28 and TRBJ2-7, reads DVKVTQSSRYLVKRTGEKVFLECVQDMDHENMFWYRQDPGLGLRLIYFSYDVKMKEKGDIPEGYSVSREKKERFSLILESASTNQTSMYLCASSLFGESSYEQYFGPGTRLTVT.

The chain combines TRBV18 with TRBJ2-1; D gene uncertain. This CDR3 is built from 13 residues. The V gene's germline CDR1 is KGHSH and CDR2 LQKENI. V was cut by 2 bases and J by 5 bases, with 7 bases left in between. This CDR3 is CASSPGSNNEQFF. The CDR3 bases are TGTGCCAGCTCACCAGGTTCTAACAATGAGCAGTTCTTC.

The chain has TRBV4-1 and TRBJ1-4; no firm D call. The CDR3 spans 14 residues. Looked up from germline, CDR1 is MGHRA and CDR2 is YSYEKL. Trimming took off 1 base at V and 5 bases at J, with 8 bases between the two ends. The CDR3 loop is CASSQAGYNEKLFF. The CDR3 nucleotides are TGCGCCAGCAGCCAAGCAGGTTACAATGAAAAACTGTTTTTT.

This clone was picked up a small number of times. This CDR3 is CASSQEMSSGVYTQYF. For the CDR3, the DNA is TGTGCCAGCAGCCAAGAGATGTCTAGCGGCGTGTATACGCAGTATTTT. The chain recombines TRBV3-1 (or the pseudogene TRBV3-2) with TRBJ2-3; TRBD2 matches at 7 bases. Germline V gene lookup returns CDR1 LGHDT and CDR2 YNNKEL (reference sequence). This CDR3 spans 16 amino acids. The ends lost 0 bases at V and 7 bases at J; junction bases unmatched: 10.

This chain joins TRBV7-9 and TRBJ2-5; D perhaps matches TRBD1 (5 bases). V was shortened by 1 base and J by 3 bases, with 12 bases between the two germline ends. This CDR3 has 15 amino acids. The V gene's germline CDR1 is SEHNR and CDR2 FQNEAQ (reference sequence). CDR3 sequence: CASSLVGQIEETQYF. The CDR3 coding sequence is TGTGCCAGCAGCTTAGTAGGACAAATAGAAGAGACCCAGTACTTC.

V is TRBV21-1 and J is TRBJ2-7; whether TRBD1, the table's D call, matches the DNA was not checked. TRBV21-1 is labeled a pseudogene. The CDR3 spans 14 residues. The CDR3 protein is CARDRGRRSYEQYF. CDR3 bases: TGTGCCAGAGACAGGGGGCGACGCTCCTACGAGCAGTACTTC.

The rearrangement links TRBV9 to TRBJ2-1, with D possibly matching TRBD1 (6 bases). The CDR3 has 19 residues. Germline loops: CDR1 SGDLS, CDR2 YYNGEE. V dropped 3 bases and J dropped 3 bases, with 25 bases sitting between them. The CDR3 here is CASSGTANPFTAFYNEQFF. The CDR3 nucleotides are TGTGCCAGCAGCGGGACAGCAAACCCTTTCACGGCTTTCTACAATGAGCAGTTCTTC.